This T cell receptor (beta chain) was identified in a study of blood T cell repertoires in COVID-19. Overall study: Researchers got acute and convalescent COVID-19 samples from the United States, Italy and Spain.

Libraries were prepared by immunoSEQ multiplex PCR; TCRdb keeps only in-frame clonotypes and omits some of them. The table has about 480,000 clones, roughly 91% seen once. CDR3 size: 16 residues. Germline V gives CDR1 WNHNN, CDR2 SYGVQD (reference sequence). J lost 6 bases, V lost 5 bases, and 14 bases had no gene match. Sequencing used peripheral blood. The origin of this receptor is a young woman with acute or convalescent COVID-19. The chain has TRBV10-1 and TRBJ2-7, with TRBD1 matching 9 bases. The CDR3 sequence: CASSKTGTGNKFEQYF. CDR3 sequence (DNA): TGCGCCAGCAGTAAAACCGGGACAGGGAACAAGTTCGAGCAGTACTTC.